This TCR beta chain was sequenced during a study of metastatic and nonmetastatic thyroid tumors. Across the study: Across blood and tumor or nodule tissue, repertoires from malignant and benign thyroid patients were compared with one another.

Thyroid surgery took place with no prior treatment in any patient. V lost 1 base to trimming and J lost 4 bases; unmatched junction nucleotides: 8. The CDR3 is 16 residues long. CDR1 and CDR2 from the germline V gene are PRHDT and FYEKMQ (reference sequence). The table lists this clone with many counts. TCRdb used MiXCR to call clones anew from the PCR reads. Of about 24,000 clones in the sample, around 20% are singletons; the top ten hold roughly 2.7%. This receptor was obtained from a male donor with papillary thyroid cancer or a benign thyroid nodule (not recorded which). Some clones in this sample may be carry-over from other donors' samples. The sequenced sample consisted of adjacent normal tissue. The chain is built from TRBV13 and TRBJ1-1; TRBD1 aligns across 8 bases. CDR3 protein: CASSLAAGGAGTEAFF. In DNA form, the CDR3 reads TGTGCCAGCAGCTTAGCGGCAGGGGGCGCCGGCACTGAAGCTTTCTTT.